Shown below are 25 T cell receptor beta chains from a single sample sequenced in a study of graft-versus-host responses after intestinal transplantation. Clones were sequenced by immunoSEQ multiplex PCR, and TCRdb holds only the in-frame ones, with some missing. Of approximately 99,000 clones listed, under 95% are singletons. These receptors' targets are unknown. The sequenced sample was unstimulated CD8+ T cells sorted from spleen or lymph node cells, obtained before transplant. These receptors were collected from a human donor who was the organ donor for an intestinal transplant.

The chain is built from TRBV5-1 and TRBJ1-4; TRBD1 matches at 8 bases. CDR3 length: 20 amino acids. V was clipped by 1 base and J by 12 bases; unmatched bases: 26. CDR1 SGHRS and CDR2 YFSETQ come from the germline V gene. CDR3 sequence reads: CASSLTTIMTGAITNGELFF. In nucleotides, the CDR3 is TGCGCCAGCAGCTTGACGACGATTATGACAGGGGCGATAACTAATGGGGAACTGTTTTTT. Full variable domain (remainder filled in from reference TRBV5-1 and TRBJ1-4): KAGVTQTPRYLIKTRGQQVTLSCSPISGHRSVSWYQQTPGQGLQFLFEYFSETQRNKGNFPGRFSGRQFSNSRSEMNVSTLELGDSALYLCASSLTTIMTGAITNGELFFGSGTQLSVL.

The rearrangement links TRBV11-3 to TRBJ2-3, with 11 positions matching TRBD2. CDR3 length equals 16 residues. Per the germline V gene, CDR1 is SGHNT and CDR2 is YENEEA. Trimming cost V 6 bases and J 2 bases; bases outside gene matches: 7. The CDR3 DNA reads TGTGCCAGCAGGGCCCTAGCGGGGGGAATCACAGATACGCAGTATTTT. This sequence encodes CASRALAGGITDTQYF.

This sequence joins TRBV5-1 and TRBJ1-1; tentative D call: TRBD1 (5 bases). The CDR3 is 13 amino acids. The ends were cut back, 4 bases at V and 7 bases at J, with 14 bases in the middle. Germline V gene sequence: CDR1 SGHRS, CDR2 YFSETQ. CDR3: CASSTTGGLEAFF. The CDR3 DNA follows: TGCGCCAGCAGCACCACCGGGGGACTTGAAGCTTTCTTT.

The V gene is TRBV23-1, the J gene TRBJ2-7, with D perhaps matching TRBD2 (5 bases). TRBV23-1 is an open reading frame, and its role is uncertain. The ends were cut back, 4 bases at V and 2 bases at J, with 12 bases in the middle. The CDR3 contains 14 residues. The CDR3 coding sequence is TGCGCCAGCAGTCCCCCCGGGGTTCCCTACGAGCAGTACTTC. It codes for CASSPPGVPYEQYF.

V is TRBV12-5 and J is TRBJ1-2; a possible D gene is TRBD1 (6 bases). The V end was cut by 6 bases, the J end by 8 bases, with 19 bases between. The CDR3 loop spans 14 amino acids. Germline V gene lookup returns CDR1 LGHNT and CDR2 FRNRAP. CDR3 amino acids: CASGTQTGKEGYTF. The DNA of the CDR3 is TGTGCTAGTGGCACACAAACAGGGAAAGAGGGCTACACCTTC.

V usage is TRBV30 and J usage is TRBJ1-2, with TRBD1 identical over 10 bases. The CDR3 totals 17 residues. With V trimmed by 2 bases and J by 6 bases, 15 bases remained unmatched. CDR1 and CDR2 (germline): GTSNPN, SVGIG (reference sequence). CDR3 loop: CAWSLSGTGDAYDGYTF. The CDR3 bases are TGTGCCTGGAGTCTATCCGGGACAGGGGACGCATACGATGGCTACACCTTC.

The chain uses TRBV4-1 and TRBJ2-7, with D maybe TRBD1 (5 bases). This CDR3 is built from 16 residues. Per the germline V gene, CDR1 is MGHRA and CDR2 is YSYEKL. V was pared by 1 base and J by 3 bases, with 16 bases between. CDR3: CASSQVAGQPNYEQYF. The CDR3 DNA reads TGCGCCAGCAGCCAAGTCGCTGGACAACCCAACTACGAGCAGTACTTC.

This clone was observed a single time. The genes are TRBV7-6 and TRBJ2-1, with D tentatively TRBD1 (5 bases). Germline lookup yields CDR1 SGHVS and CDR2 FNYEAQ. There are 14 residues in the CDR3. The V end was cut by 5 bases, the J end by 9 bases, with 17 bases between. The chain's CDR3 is CASSTRVPGGEQFF. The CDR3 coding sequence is TGTGCCAGCAGCACCAGGGTTCCTGGTGGTGAGCAGTTCTTC.

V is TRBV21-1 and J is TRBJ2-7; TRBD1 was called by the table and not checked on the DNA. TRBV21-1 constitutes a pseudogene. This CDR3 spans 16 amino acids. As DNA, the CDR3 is TGTGCCAGCAGCACGGAGGACAGCGATGAGAGCTACGAGCAGTACTTC. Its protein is CASSTEDSDESYEQYF.

The CDR3 nucleotides read TGTGCCAGCAGCTTGGGCAGGGGGATAGTTGGCTACACCTTC. Protein: CASSLGRGIVGYTF. V and J are TRBV7-9 and TRBJ1-2; TRBD1 aligns across 7 bases. The CDR3 consists of 14 residues. The germline V gene has CDR1 SEHNR and CDR2 FQNEAQ (reference sequence). The J segment lost 7 bases and the V segment lost 3 bases, leaving 8 bases of the junction unmatched.

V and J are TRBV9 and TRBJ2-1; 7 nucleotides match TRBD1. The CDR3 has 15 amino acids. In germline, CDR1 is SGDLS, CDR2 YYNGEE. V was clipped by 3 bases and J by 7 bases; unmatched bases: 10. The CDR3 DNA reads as TGTGCCAGCAGCGCAGCGCGGACAGGTCAGAATGAGCAGTTCTTC. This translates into CASSAARTGQNEQFF.

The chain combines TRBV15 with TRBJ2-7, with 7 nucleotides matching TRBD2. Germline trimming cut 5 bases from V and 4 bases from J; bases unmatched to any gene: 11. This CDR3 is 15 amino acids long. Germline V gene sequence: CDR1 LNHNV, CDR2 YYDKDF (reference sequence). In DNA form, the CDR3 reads TGTGCCACCAGCGTTTACCGCGGGGGTTCGTACGAGCAGTACTTC. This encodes CATSVYRGGSYEQYF.

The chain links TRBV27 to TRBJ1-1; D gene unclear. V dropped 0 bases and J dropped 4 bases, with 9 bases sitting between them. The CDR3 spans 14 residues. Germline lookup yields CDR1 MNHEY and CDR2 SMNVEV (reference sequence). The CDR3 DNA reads TGTGCCAGCAGTTTATCGACGGCAGGCACTGAAGCTTTCTTT. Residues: CASSLSTAGTEAFF.

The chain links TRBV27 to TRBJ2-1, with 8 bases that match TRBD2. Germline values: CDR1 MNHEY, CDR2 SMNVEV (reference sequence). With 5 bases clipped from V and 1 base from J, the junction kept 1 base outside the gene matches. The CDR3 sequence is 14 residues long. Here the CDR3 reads CASSGGGSYNEQFF. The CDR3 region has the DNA TGTGCCAGCAGTGGCGGGGGGTCCTACAATGAGCAGTTCTTC.

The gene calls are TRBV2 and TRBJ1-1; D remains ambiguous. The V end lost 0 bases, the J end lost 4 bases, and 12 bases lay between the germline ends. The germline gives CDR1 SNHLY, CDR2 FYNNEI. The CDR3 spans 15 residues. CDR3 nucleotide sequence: TGTGCCAGCAGTGAAGCTACAGTGGGGAGCACTGAAGCTTTCTTT. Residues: CASSEATVGSTEAFF.

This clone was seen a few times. The CDR3 reads CASGGGSNQPQHF. The CDR3 DNA reads TGTGCCAGCGGGGGAGGGAGCAATCAGCCCCAGCATTTT. V and J are TRBV6-5 and TRBJ1-5; possible D gene TRBD1, 5 bases. Germline V gene data show CDR1 as MNHEY and CDR2 as SVGAGI. The V end was cut by 8 bases, the J end by 1 base, with 9 bases between. The CDR3 runs to 13 residues.

CDR3 sequence reads: CASSPRLAASTDTQYF. The CDR3 DNA sequence: TGTGCCAGCAGCCCCCGACTAGCCGCTAGCACAGATACGCAGTATTTT. This chain uses TRBV28 with TRBJ2-3; 7 bases are a match to TRBD2. From germline, CDR1 is MDHEN and CDR2 SYDVKM. The V and J ends lost 6 bases and 0 bases, in that order; junction bases with no gene match: 9. The CDR3 loop spans 16 amino acids.

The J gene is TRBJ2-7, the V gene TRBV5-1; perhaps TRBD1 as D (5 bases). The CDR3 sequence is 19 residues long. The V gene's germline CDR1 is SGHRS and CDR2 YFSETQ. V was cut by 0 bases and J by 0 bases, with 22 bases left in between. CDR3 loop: CASSLGGPWVTTGSYEQYF. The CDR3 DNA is TGCGCCAGCAGCTTGGGGGGCCCGTGGGTTACTACGGGCTCCTACGAGCAGTACTTC.

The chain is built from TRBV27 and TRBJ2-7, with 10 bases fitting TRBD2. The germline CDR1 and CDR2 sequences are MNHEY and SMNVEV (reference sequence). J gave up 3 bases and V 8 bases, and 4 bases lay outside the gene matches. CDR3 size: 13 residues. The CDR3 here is CASCPSGSYEQYF. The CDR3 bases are TGTGCCAGCTGCCCTAGCGGGAGCTACGAGCAGTACTTC.

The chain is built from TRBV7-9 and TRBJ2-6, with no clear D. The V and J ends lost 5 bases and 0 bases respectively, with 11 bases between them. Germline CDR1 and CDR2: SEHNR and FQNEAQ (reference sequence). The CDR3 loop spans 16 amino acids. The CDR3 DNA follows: TGTGCCAGCAGCACTCGATTTGACTCTGGGGCCAACGTCCTGACTTTC. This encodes CASSTRFDSGANVLTF.

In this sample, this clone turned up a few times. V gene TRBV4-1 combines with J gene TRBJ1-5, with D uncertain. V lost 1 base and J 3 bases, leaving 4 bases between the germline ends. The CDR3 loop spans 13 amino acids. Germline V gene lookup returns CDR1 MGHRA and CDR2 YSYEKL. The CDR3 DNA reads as TGCGCCAGCAGCCAAGCCCTCAATCAGCCCCAGCATTTT. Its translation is CASSQALNQPQHF.

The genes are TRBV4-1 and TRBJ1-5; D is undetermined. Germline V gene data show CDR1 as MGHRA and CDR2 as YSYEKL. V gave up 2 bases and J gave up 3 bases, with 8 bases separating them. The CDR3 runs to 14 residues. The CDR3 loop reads CASSQPGPNQPQHF. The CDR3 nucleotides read TGCGCCAGCAGCCAACCAGGTCCCAATCAGCCCCAGCATTTT.

The CDR3 loop reads CASSPGLVGEQFF. Here the CDR3 DNA reads TGTGCCAGCAGTCCAGGGCTAGTCGGCGAGCAGTTCTTC. V gene TRBV6-6 combines with J gene TRBJ2-1, with D possibly matching TRBD1 (5 bases). Looked up from germline, CDR1 is MNHNY and CDR2 is SVGAGI (reference sequence). Trimming removed 5 bases from V and 10 bases from J, with 15 bases in between. The CDR3 spans 13 residues.

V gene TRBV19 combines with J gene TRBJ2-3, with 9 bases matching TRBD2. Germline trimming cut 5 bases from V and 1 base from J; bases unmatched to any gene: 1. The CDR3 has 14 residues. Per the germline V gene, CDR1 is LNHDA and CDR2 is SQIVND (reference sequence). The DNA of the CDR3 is TGTGCCAGTAGTTGGACTAGCGGCACAGATACGCAGTATTTT. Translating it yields CASSWTSGTDTQYF.

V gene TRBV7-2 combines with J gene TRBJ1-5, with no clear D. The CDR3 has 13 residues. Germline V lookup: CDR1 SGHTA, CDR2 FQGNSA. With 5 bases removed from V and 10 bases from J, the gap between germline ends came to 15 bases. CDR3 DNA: TGTGCCAGCAGCCCGAGCGACGGTGGTCCCCAGCATTTT. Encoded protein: CASSPSDGGPQHF.